A single sample is the source of the 13 T cell receptor beta chains below, sequenced in a study of CD8 T cells in Susac syndrome. Reverse transcription used roughly 0.45 to 1 ug RNA and random hexamers. One entry per CDR3 protein results from TCRdb running MiXCR on the immunoSEQ multiplex PCR reads. The table lists about 94,000 distinct CDR3 sequences, around 94% of them singletons. The sequenced material came from CD4+ T cells from PBMCs. The origin of the receptors is a human donor with Susac syndrome.

The genes are TRBV30 and TRBJ1-5; D not resolved. V gave up 2 bases and J gave up 7 bases, with 12 bases separating them. Germline V gives CDR1 GTSNPN, CDR2 SVGIG (reference sequence). This CDR3 is built from 13 residues. This CDR3 reads CAWSTTAVQPQHF. DNA of the CDR3: TGTGCCTGGAGTACAACGGCGGTCCAGCCCCAGCATTTT.

V usage is TRBV4-3 and J usage is TRBJ2-2; tentatively, D is TRBD1 (5 bases). V dropped 0 bases and J dropped 1 base, with 6 bases sitting between them. The CDR3 extends over 15 amino acids. Germline CDR1 is LGHNA and CDR2 is YSLEER. CDR3 loop: CASSQDRGNTGELFF. CDR3 bases: TGCGCCAGCAGCCAAGATAGGGGGAACACCGGGGAGCTGTTTTTT.

This clonotype was detected once. The rearrangement uses TRBV29-1 and TRBJ2-5; 8 bases line up with TRBD1. This CDR3 contains 16 residues. Per the germline V gene, CDR1 is SQVTM and CDR2 is ANQGSEA. After removal of 0 bases from V and 4 bases from J, the junction contained 10 bases not matched to a gene. The DNA for the CDR3 is TGCAGCGTTGAAGAGATTTGGGCAGGGGGCGGAGAGACCCAGTACTTC. This sequence encodes CSVEEIWAGGGETQYF.

The rearrangement links TRBV29-1 to TRBJ2-7; 7 positions agree with TRBD1. The V gene's germline CDR1 is SQVTM and CDR2 ANQGSEA. This CDR3 comprises 13 residues. Trimming removed 5 bases from V and 0 bases from J; junction bases left unmatched: 4. Written as DNA, the CDR3 is TGCAGCGTTTTGACAGGGACCTCCTACGAGCAGTACTTC. Amino acids: CSVLTGTSYEQYF.

The V call is TRBV4-2, the J call TRBJ2-1, with a weak D call TRBD2 (6 bases). Trimming cost V 10 bases and J 0 bases, with 10 bases left between them. Germline V lookup: CDR1 LGHNA, CDR2 YNFKEQ. This CDR3 is 13 amino acids long. The CDR3 spells CATRLDSYNEQFF. CDR3 sequence (DNA): TGTGCCACACGACTAGACTCCTACAATGAGCAGTTCTTC.

The chain has TRBV25-1 and TRBJ2-3, with D maybe TRBD2 (6 bases). The CDR3 consists of 18 residues. CDR1 is MGHDK and CDR2 is SYGVNS in the germline V gene. Deletions cut 4 bases from V and 2 bases from J, with 22 bases between. The CDR3 protein is CASSGSGTWSSPTDTQYF. The CDR3 DNA is TGTGCCAGCAGTGGTAGCGGTACGTGGTCCTCCCCCACAGATACGCAGTATTTT.

The V call is TRBV5-1, the J call TRBJ1-6; 8 positions agree with TRBD1. J was trimmed by 9 bases and V by 0 bases; bases with no gene match: 5. The germline gives CDR1 SGHRS, CDR2 YFSETQ. The CDR3 runs to 15 residues. The DNA for the CDR3 is TGCGCCAGCAGCTTGGCGCAGGGGGCCATTTCACCCCTCCACTTT. Protein product: CASSLAQGAISPLHF.

The J gene is TRBJ1-4, the V gene TRBV27; 9 bases line up with TRBD1. This CDR3 spans 15 amino acids. V lost 3 bases, J lost 5 bases, and 4 bases stayed unmatched. Germline assignment: CDR1 MNHEY and CDR2 SMNVEV (reference sequence). Written as DNA, the CDR3 is TGTGCCAGCAGTTTCGGACAGGGGCCCAATGAAAAACTGTTTTTT. Its protein product is CASSFGQGPNEKLFF.

The J gene is TRBJ1-5, the V gene TRBV24-1; 7 bases are shared with TRBD1. The CDR3 has 16 residues. Germline CDR1 KGHDR, CDR2 SFDVKD. Germline trimming cut 2 bases from V and 5 bases from J; bases unmatched to any gene: 8. CDR3 nucleotides: TGTGCCACCAGTGATTCCCTGGACAGGTTTGATCAGCCCCAGCATTTT. This sequence encodes CATSDSLDRFDQPQHF.

The rearrangement links TRBV20-1 to TRBJ2-3; D is uncertain. Germline loops: CDR1 DFQATT, CDR2 SNEGSKA (reference sequence). Trimming took off 3 bases at V and 5 bases at J, with 9 bases between the two ends. There are 12 residues in the CDR3. CDR3 region: CSASWLEDTQYF. For the CDR3, the DNA is TGCAGTGCTAGTTGGTTGGAAGATACGCAGTATTTT.

This clonotype is a singleton in its sample. The chain joins TRBV29-1 to TRBJ2-3; 10 nucleotides align to TRBD2. Germline V gene lookup returns CDR1 SQVTM and CDR2 ANQGSEA. The CDR3 runs to 13 residues. The junction had 6 bases not matched to a gene; V was cut back by 6 bases and J by 6 bases. CDR3 region: CSVGLAIMDTQYF. CDR3 in DNA: TGCAGCGTGGGACTAGCGATAATGGATACGCAGTATTTT.

The chain uses TRBV28 and TRBJ1-1; D is ambiguous. Trimming shortened V by 3 bases and J by 8 bases, and 7 bases separated the two germline ends. The CDR3 has 11 residues. The germline gives CDR1 MDHEN, CDR2 SYDVKM. DNA for the CDR3: TGTGCCAGCAGTTTGGAAAGGGAAGCTTTCTTT. The encoded protein is CASSLEREAFF.

This rearrangement joins TRBV21-1 to TRBJ2-7. TRBV21-1 is termed a pseudogene. The CDR3 has 15 residues. The CDR3 sequence: CASSKKEAGSYEQYF. In DNA, the CDR3 is TGTGCCAGCAGCAAAAAAGAGGCCGGATCCTACGAGCAGTACTTC.